One T cell receptor (beta chain) is described in this entry. Its antigen remains unknown. CDR3 length equals 14 residues. Germline CDR1 is SGDLS and CDR2 is YYNGEE. V lost 5 bases to trimming and J lost 7 bases, with 15 bases between them. Using immunoSEQ multiplex PCR, the repertoire was profiled, and TCRdb retains in-frame clones only, with some absent. The sample carries just over 70,000 clones, 84% recorded once. The data were obtained in a study of graft-versus-host responses after intestinal transplantation. Study as a whole: Each recipient received a multivisceral, liver-intestinal, or isolated intestinal graft. Induction using anti-thymocyte globulin, followed by tacrolimus and steroids for approximately 3 years, was given to all recipients. General study results and limits: Peak circulating GvH clone levels were associated with early post-transplant HvG declines.

Sequencing was performed on unstimulated CD4+ T cells sorted from spleen or lymph node cells, taken before transplant. The J gene is TRBJ1-4, the V gene TRBV9; D perhaps matches TRBD1 (6 bases). The origin of this receptor is a human donor who was the organ donor for an intestinal transplant. The CDR3 loop is CASSLGGGIEKLFF. The CDR3 DNA reads TGTGCCAGCAGTCTAGGGGGAGGGATTGAAAAACTGTTTTTT.